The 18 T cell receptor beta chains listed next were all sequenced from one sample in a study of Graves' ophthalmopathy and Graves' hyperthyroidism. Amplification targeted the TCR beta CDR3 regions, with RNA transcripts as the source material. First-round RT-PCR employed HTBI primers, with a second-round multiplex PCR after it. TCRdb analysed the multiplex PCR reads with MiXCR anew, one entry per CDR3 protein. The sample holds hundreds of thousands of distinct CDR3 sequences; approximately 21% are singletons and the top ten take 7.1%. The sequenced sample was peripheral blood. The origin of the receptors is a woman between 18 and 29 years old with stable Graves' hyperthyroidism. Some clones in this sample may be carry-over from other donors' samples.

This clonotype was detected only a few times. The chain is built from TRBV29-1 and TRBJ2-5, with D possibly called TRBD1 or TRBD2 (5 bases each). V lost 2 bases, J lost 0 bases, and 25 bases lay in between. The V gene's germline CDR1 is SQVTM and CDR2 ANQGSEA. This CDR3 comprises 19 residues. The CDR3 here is CSVEIFLRDGHKYQETQYF. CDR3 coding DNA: TGCAGCGTTGAAATTTTCCTCAGGGACGGTCACAAGTACCAAGAGACCCAGTACTTC. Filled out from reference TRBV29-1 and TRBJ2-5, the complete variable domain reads SAVISQKPSRDICQRGTSLTIQCQVDSQVTMMFWYRQQPGQSLTLIATANQGSEATYESGFVIDKFPISRPNLTFSTLTVSNMSPEDSSIYLCSVEIFLRDGHKYQETQYFGPGTRLLVL.

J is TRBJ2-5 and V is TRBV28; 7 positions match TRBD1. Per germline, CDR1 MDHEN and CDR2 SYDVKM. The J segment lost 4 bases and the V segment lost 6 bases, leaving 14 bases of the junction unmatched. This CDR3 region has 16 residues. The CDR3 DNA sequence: TGTGCCAGCAGCCTCCACGACAGGGCCAGGGTAGAGACCCAGTACTTC. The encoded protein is CASSLHDRARVETQYF.

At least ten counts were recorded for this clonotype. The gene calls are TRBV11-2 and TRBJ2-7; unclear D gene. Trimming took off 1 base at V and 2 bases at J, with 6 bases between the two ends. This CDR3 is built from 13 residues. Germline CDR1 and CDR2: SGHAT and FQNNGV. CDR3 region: CASSLGATYEQYF. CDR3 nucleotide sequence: TGTGCCAGCAGCTTAGGAGCGACCTACGAGCAGTACTTC.

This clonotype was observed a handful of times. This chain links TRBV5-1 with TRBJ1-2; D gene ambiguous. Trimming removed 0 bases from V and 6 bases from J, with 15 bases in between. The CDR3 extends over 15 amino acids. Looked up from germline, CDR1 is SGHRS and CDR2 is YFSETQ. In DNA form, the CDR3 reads TGCGCCAGCAGCTTGGATGGATTAACTGGTCATGGCTACACCTTC. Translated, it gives CASSLDGLTGHGYTF.

CDR3 in DNA: TGTGCCAGCAGTTTCGGGCAGTGGCAAAGCGGCTACACCTTC. This gives the protein CASSFGQWQSGYTF. The chain couples TRBV12-3 or TRBV12-4 to TRBJ1-2, with unresolved D. V lost 3 bases to trimming and J lost 8 bases, with 16 bases between them. This CDR3 spans 14 amino acids.

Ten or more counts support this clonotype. CDR3 amino acids: CATSRGTGLGKNIQYF. The CDR3 region has the DNA TGTGCCACCAGCAGGGGGACAGGGCTGGGCAAAAACATTCAGTACTTC. The gene calls are TRBV15 and TRBJ2-4, with TRBD1 matching over 9 bases. J gave up 3 bases and V 3 bases, and 6 bases lay outside the gene matches. Looked up from germline, CDR1 is LNHNV and CDR2 is YYDKDF (reference sequence). The CDR3 is 16 amino acids.

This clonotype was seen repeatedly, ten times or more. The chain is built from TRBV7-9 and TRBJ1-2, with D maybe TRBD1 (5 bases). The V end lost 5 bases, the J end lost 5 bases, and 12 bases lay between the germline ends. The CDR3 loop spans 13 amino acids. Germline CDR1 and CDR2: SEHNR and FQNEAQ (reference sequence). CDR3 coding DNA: TGTGCCAGCAGCCGACGGGCAGGGTATGGCTACACCTTC. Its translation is CASSRRAGYGYTF.

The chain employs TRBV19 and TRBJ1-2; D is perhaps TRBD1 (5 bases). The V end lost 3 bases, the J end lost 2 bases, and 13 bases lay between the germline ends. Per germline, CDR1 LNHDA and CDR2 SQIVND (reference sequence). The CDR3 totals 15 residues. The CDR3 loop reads CASSMDKGTNYGYTF. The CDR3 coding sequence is TGTGCCAGTAGTATGGATAAGGGGACCAACTATGGCTACACCTTC.

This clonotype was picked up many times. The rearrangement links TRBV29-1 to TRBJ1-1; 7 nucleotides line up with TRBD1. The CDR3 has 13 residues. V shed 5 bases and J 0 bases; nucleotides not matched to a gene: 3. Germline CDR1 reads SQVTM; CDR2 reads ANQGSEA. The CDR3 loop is CSVNTGVNTEAFF. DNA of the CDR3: TGCAGCGTTAACACAGGGGTGAACACTGAAGCTTTCTTT.

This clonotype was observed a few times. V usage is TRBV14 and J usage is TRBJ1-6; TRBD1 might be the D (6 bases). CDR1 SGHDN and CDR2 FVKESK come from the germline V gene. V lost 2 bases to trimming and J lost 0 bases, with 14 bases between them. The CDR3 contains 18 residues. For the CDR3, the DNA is TGTGCCAGCAGCCAACGGACAGTAAGAAGCTCCTATAATTCACCCCTCCACTTT. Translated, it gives CASSQRTVRSSYNSPLHF. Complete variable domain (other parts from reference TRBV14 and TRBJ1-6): EAGVTQFPSHSVIEKGQTVTLRCDPISGHDNLYWYRRVMGKEIKFLLHFVKESKQDESGMPNNRFLAERTGGTYSTLKVQPAELEDSGVYFCASSQRTVRSSYNSPLHFGNGTRLTVT.

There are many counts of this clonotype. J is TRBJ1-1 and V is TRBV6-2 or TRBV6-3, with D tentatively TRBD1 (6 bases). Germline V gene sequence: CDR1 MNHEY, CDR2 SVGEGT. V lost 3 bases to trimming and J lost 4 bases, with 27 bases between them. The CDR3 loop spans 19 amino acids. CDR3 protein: CASSYSFSGAGETGTEAFF. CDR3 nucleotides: TGTGCCAGCAGTTATTCTTTCTCCGGTGCAGGGGAAACAGGCACTGAAGCTTTCTTT.

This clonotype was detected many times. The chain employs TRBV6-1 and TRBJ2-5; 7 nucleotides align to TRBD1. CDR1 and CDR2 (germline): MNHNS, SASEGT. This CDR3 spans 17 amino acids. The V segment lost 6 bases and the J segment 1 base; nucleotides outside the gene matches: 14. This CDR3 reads CASSPPLGQGVQETQYF. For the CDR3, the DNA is TGTGCCAGCAGCCCACCCCTGGGGCAGGGGGTCCAAGAGACCCAGTACTTC.

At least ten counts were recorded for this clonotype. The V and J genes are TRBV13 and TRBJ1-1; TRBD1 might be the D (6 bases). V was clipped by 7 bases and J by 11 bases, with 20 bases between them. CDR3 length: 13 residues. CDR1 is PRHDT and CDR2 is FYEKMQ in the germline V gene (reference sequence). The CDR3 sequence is CASTLPGAGVAFF. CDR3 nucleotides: TGTGCCAGCACCCTACCGGGGGCGGGCGTCGCTTTCTTT.

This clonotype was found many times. The CDR3 DNA reads TGCGCCAGCTACGCTTCACCTGGTGGCTACACCTTC. Protein: CASYASPGGYTF. V is TRBV5-1 and J is TRBJ1-2; no firm D call. CDR1 is SGHRS, CDR2 YFSETQ, per germline. V was pared by 7 bases and J by 7 bases, with 14 bases between. This CDR3 spans 12 amino acids.

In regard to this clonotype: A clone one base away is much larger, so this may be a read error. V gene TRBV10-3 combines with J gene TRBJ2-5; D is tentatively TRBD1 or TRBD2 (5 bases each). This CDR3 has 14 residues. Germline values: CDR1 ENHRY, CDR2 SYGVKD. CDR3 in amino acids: CATSGAGTQEAQYF. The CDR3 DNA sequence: TGTGCCACCAGTGGAGCAGGGACCCAAGAGGCCCAGTACTTC.

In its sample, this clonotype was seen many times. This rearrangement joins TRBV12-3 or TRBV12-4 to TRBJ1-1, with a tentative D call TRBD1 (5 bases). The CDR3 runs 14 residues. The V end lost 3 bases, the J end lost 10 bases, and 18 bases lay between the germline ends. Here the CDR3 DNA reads TGTGCCAGCAGTTTGGCAGGGAAGTTTGAGGGAGCTTTCTTT. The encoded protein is CASSLAGKFEGAFF.

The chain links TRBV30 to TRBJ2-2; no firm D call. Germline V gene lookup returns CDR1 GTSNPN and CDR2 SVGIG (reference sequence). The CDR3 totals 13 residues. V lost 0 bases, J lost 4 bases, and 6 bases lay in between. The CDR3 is CAWSVGSTGELFF. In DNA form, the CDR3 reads TGTGCCTGGAGTGTGGGATCCACCGGGGAGCTGTTTTTT. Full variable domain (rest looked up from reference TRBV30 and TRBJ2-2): SQTIHQWPATLVQPVGSPLSLECTVEGTSNPNLYWYRQAAGRGLQLLFYSVGIGQISSEVPQNLSASRPQDRQFILSSKKLLLSDSGFYLCAWSVGSTGELFFGEGSRLTVL.

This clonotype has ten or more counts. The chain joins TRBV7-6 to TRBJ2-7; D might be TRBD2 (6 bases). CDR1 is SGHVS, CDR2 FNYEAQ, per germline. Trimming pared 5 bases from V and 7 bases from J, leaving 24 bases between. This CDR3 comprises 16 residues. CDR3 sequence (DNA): TGTGCCAGCAGCCCCTCCGGGCGGAGGGGTGGCTTTGAGCAGTACTTC. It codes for CASSPSGRRGGFEQYF.